This TCR beta chain was retrieved from a study of blood T cell repertoires in COVID-19. Study background: Sample material is recorded as cDNA or gDNA derived from T cells, B-cell-depleted T cells, or PBMCs.

In the source study's methods: Nucleated cell counts were estimated from reference gene primer amplification. Sequencing was performed with immunoSEQ multiplex PCR; in TCRdb, only in-frame clones are kept and a portion is missing. D and trimming were read from the DNA, whereas the V and J calls and clone size are those reported in that table. The sample has 250,000 to 400,000 clones, roughly nine tenths seen once. Seattle participants joined during active infection and were tracked over time. Germline values: CDR1 MNHNS, CDR2 SASEGT. V trimming: 3 bases; J trimming: 7 bases; junction bases outside the gene matches: 6. There are 14 residues in the CDR3.

The TCR comes from a woman in her twenties or thirties with COVID-19, enrolled during active disease. The chain couples TRBV6-1 to TRBJ1-2, with 9 bases that match TRBD1. Source material: peripheral blood. The CDR3 loop is CASSEQGQGAGYTF. CDR3 nucleotides: TGTGCCAGCAGTGAGCAGGGACAGGGTGCTGGCTACACCTTC.